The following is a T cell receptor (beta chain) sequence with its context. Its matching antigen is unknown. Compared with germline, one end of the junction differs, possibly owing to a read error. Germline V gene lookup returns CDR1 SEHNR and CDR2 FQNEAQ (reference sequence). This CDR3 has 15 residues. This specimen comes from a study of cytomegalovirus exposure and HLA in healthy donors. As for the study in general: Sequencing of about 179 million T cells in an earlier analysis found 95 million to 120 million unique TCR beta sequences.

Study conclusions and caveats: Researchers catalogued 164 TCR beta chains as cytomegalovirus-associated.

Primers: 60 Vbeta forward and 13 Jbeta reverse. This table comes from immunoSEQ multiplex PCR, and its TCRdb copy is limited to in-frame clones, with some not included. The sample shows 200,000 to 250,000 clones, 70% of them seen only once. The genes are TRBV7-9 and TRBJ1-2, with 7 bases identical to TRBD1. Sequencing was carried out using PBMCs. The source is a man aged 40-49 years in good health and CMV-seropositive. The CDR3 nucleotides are TGTTCCAGCAGCTTAGGGGCCGGGACAGCCTATGGCTACACCTTC. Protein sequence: CSSSLGAGTAYGYTF. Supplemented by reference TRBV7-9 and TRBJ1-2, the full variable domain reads DTGVSQNPRHKITKRGQNVTFRCDPISEHNRLYWYRQTLGQGPEFLTYFQNEAQLEKSRLLSDRFSAERPKGSFSTLEIQRTEQGDSAMYLCSSSLGAGTAYGYTFGSGTRLTVV.